The rows below give T cell receptor beta chains drawn from one sample of a study of blood T cell repertoires in COVID-19. Repertoires were generated with immunoSEQ multiplex PCR, while TCRdb's copy carries only in-frame clones and drops some. The profile shows 200,000 to 250,000 clones, 70% to 85% of them singletons. Sequencing was done on a sample of PBMCs or T cells enriched from blood (not recorded which). These TCRs come from a woman aged 55-75 years who had recovered from COVID-19. CDR3s include the opening cysteine and the closing phenylalanine or tryptophan. The D gene is left open where the match is weak. The size field is filled for only some rows; it gives once, few, many or a size class.

DNA: TGTGCCAGCAGCTTAGGACTAGCGGGAGTGTCGGAGACCCAGTACTTC
CDR3: CASSLGLAGVSETQYF
V: TRBV11-3
J: TRBJ2-5
size: .
D: TRBD2

DNA: TGTGCCAGCAGTCCCACCTTGGGGGGATTCACAGATACGCAGTATTTT
CDR3: CASSPTLGGFTDTQYF
V: TRBV14
J: TRBJ2-3
size: .
D: .

DNA: TGTGCCAGCAGCGTAGGGGGCACTATAAATGAAAAACTGTTTTTT
CDR3: CASSVGGTINEKLFF
V: TRBV9
J: TRBJ1-4
size: .
D: .

DNA: TGTGCCAGCAGTTCCGACCCGGGTGTAACTGGAAACACCATATATTTT
CDR3: CASSSDPGVTGNTIYF
V: TRBV6-5
J: TRBJ1-3
size: .
D: .

DNA: TGTGCCAGCAGCTTAGTCCCATACAGGGGACATTCACCCCTCCACTTT
CDR3: CASSLVPYRGHSPLHF
V: TRBV7-2
J: TRBJ1-6
size: .
D: TRBD1

DNA: TGTGCCAGCTCACTAGACAGTCCCTACTATAATTCACCCCTCCACTTT
CDR3: CASSLDSPYYNSPLHF
V: TRBV18
J: TRBJ1-6
size: .
D: .

DNA: TGTGCCAGCAGCAAAGAAGGGCGACAGGGTGGTACTGAAGCTTTCTTT
CDR3: CASSKEGRQGGTEAFF
V: TRBV21-1
J: TRBJ1-1
size: .
D: .

DNA: TGTGCCAGCAGCTCACAGGGGGCGTCCTATAATTCACCCCTCCACTTT
CDR3: CASSSQGASYNSPLHF
V: TRBV11-1
J: TRBJ1-6
size: .
D: TRBD1

DNA: TGTGCCTGGAGCCCTCAGAATAACTATGAAGCTTTCTTT
CDR3: CAWSPQNNYEAFF
V: TRBV30
J: TRBJ1-1
size: once
D: .

DNA: TGCGCCAGTCGATCACAGGGGAGTAGCTCCTACAATGAGCAGTTCTTC
CDR3: CASRSQGSSSYNEQFF
V: TRBV5-1
J: TRBJ2-1
size: .
D: TRBD1

DNA: TGTGCCAGCAGCTTGCCCGACAGCTCTGGGGCCAACGTCCTGACTTTC
CDR3: CASSLPDSSGANVLTF
V: TRBV5-5
J: TRBJ2-6
size: .
D: .

DNA: TGTGCCAGCAGTGAAGCGTGGGCAGCCTCCTCTGGAAACACCATATATTTT
CDR3: CASSEAWAASSGNTIYF
V: TRBV2
J: TRBJ1-3
size: .
D: .

DNA: TGTGCCAGCAGTTCGGGCGGGGTGGATGGCTACACCTTC
CDR3: CASSSGGVDGYTF
V: TRBV12-3/TRBV12-4
J: TRBJ1-2
size: once
D: .

DNA: TGCGCCAGCAGCTTGTCCTCAGAGACCCAGTACTTC
CDR3: CASSLSSETQYF
V: TRBV5-1
J: TRBJ2-5
size: .
D: .

DNA: TGTGCCAGCAGTGACTCCGGGACTAGCGGAGTCAATGAGCAGTTCTTC
CDR3: CASSDSGTSGVNEQFF
V: TRBV6-4
J: TRBJ2-1
size: .
D: TRBD2